This T cell receptor beta chain was documented in a study of T cells in Graves' hyperthyroidism and ophthalmopathy. Study observations and caveats: Most thyroid clonotypes expanded above 0.001 appeared in blood too.

This clonotype was recorded a few times. The antigen is unknown. One end of the junction is discordant with germline, which a read error may explain. Germline values: CDR1 MNHNS, CDR2 SASEGT. The CDR3 extends over 17 amino acids. Amplification yielded TCR beta CDR3 regions, with RNA transcripts as the source. Initially, a first-round RT-PCR of the TCR CDR3 employed the HTBI primer set. MiXCR, applied by TCRdb to the multiplex PCR reads, yields one record per CDR3 protein. Of approximately 400,000 distinct CDR3 sequences in the sample, 15% to 18% were seen once. Uncontrolled infection, other autoimmune disease, pregnancy and lactation each barred patients from inclusion.

Material for sequencing was blood. The chain employs TRBV6-1 and TRBJ2-1; D possibly matches TRBD1 or TRBD2 (5 bases each). The origin of this receptor is a woman aged 18-30 years with Graves' hyperthyroidism that later progressed to Graves' ophthalmopathy. CDR3 residues: CASRGFRDNQSYNEQLF. The CDR3 DNA reads TGTGCCAGCCGGGGATTCAGGGATAATCAATCCTACAATGAGCAGCTCTTC.